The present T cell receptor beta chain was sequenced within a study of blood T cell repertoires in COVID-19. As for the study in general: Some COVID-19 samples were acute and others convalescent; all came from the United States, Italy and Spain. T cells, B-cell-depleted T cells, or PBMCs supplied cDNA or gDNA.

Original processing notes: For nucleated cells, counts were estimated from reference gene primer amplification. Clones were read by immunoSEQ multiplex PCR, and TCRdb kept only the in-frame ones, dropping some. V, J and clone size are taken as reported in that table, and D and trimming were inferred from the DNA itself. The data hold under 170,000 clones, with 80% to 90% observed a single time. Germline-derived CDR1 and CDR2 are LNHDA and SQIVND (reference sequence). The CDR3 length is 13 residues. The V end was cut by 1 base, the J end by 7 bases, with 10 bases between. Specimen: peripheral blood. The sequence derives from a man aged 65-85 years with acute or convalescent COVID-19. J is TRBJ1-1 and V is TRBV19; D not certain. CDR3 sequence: CASSIGQRGEAFF. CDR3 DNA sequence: TGTGCCAGTAGTATAGGGCAGCGGGGTGAAGCTTTCTTT.